Each of the 8 T cell receptor beta chains below was sequenced from the same sample in a study of response to subunit inactivated influenza vaccine. TCRdb re-called the RT-PCR reads through MiXCR, storing one row per CDR3 protein. The repertoire holds 800,000 to 1,000,000 distinct CDR3 sequences, with about 20% as singletons. The sample in question was PBMCs from blood, obtained more than 4 days after vaccination. Receptors were obtained from a man aged 45-60 years who received an inactivated influenza vaccine.

The chain has TRBV16 and TRBJ1-5; no clear D gene. V was pared by 0 bases and J by 2 bases, with 8 bases between. The CDR3 is made up of 15 amino acids. The germline CDR1 and CDR2 sequences are KGHSY and FQNENV. This chain's CDR3 is CASSQSRQGNQPQHF. As DNA, the CDR3 is TGTGCCAGCAGCCAATCGCGGCAGGGCAATCAGCCCCAGCATTTT.

The table lists this clonotype with a count of one. The chain is built from TRBV6-4 and TRBJ2-4; D unresolved. Germline V gene sequence: CDR1 MRHNA, CDR2 SNTAGT. This CDR3 region has 14 residues. Deletions cut 9 bases from V and 3 bases from J, with 15 bases between. The CDR3 protein is CARGPRLLKNIQYF. CDR3 in DNA: TGTGCCAGGGGCCCTAGGCTACTCAAAAACATTCAGTACTTC.

The J gene is TRBJ2-5, the V gene TRBV10-2; 7 bases are shared with TRBD2. J was trimmed by 1 base and V by 8 bases; bases with no gene match: 4. In germline, CDR1 is WSHSY, CDR2 SAAADI. The CDR3 has 13 residues. Written as DNA, the CDR3 is TGCGCCAGCTCGGGGGGACTCCAAGAGACCCAGTACTTC. It specifies CASSGGLQETQYF.

The V call is TRBV12-3 or TRBV12-4, the J call TRBJ1-3; D gene uncertain. Deletions cut 5 bases from V and 1 base from J, with 12 bases between. The CDR3 is made up of 15 amino acids. Written as DNA, the CDR3 is TGTGCCAGCAGTCCCAACGGGGTTTCTGGAAACACCATATATTTT. Its translation: CASSPNGVSGNTIYF.

With regard to this clonotype: With a much larger clone just one base away, this may be a read error. J is TRBJ2-1 and V is TRBV7-2; 9 bases agree with TRBD2. There are 13 residues in the CDR3. V lost 5 bases, J lost 9 bases, and 5 bases stayed unmatched. CDR1 SGHTA and CDR2 FQGNSA come from the germline V gene. CDR3 protein: CASSPRAGGEQFF. The CDR3 DNA sequence: TGTGCCAGCAGCCCTAGAGCGGGGGGTGAGCAGTTCTTC.

In its sample, this clonotype was seen a few times. A junction boundary mismatches the germline segment, possibly from a read error. The chain has TRBV5-1 and TRBJ2-7; D perhaps matches TRBD1 (6 bases). The CDR3 totals 14 residues. The germline gives CDR1 SGHRS, CDR2 YFSETQ. In DNA form, the CDR3 reads TGCGCCAGCCGATTGGGGGACATACCAGTAGCGTGGCACTTC. Amino acid sequence: CASRLGDIPVAWHF. The full variable domain, with the rest looked up from reference TRBV5-1 and TRBJ2-7, is KAGVTQTPRYLIKTRGQQVTLSCSPISGHRSVSWYQQTPGQGLQFLFEYFSETQRNKGNFPGRFSGRQFSNSRSEMNVSTLELGDSALYLCASRLGDIPVAWHFGPGTRLTVT.

V usage is TRBV5-1 and J usage is TRBJ2-1; tentatively, D is TRBD1 (6 bases). The V end was cut by 2 bases, the J end by 0 bases, with 9 bases between. The CDR3 has 15 residues. Germline CDR1 reads SGHRS; CDR2 reads YFSETQ. The CDR3 reads CASSFTGSSYNEQFF. The CDR3 nucleotides read TGCGCCAGCAGCTTTACAGGGAGCTCCTACAATGAGCAGTTCTTC. The entire variable domain, with the rest obtained from reference TRBV5-1 and TRBJ2-1, is as follows: KAGVTQTPRYLIKTRGQQVTLSCSPISGHRSVSWYQQTPGQGLQFLFEYFSETQRNKGNFPGRFSGRQFSNSRSEMNVSTLELGDSALYLCASSFTGSSYNEQFFGPGTRLTVL.

The chain carries TRBV19 and TRBJ2-7; the D gene is possibly TRBD2 (5 bases). CDR3 size: 14 residues. Germline lookup yields CDR1 LNHDA and CDR2 SQIVND (reference sequence). V was shortened by 3 bases and J by 3 bases, with 12 bases between the two germline ends. CDR3 residues: CASSMRDAFYEQYF. The CDR3 DNA reads as TGTGCCAGTAGTATGAGGGATGCCTTCTACGAGCAGTACTTC. The full variable domain, in which reference TRBV19 and TRBJ2-7 provide the parts outside the CDR3, is DGGITQSPKYLFRKEGQNVTLSCEQNLNHDAMYWYRQDPGQGLRLIYYSQIVNDFQKGDIAEGYSVSREKKESFPLTVTSAQKNPTAFYLCASSMRDAFYEQYFGPGTRLTVT.